Below are 20 T cell receptor beta chains sequenced from a single sample in a study of blood T cell repertoires in COVID-19 (dated by TCRdb to the early 2020s). The library was generated by the immunoSEQ multiplex PCR assay. This immuneACCESS table, as held by TCRdb, lists in-frame sequences with V and J called but not all clones. Of the missing ones, under half trace to an unresolved V gene in checked studies; the others have no known cause. The sample table lists about 240,000 clones, about 80% of them with a count of one. Jointly, the top ten make up less than 4% of the sample. Sample: PBMCs or T cells enriched from blood (not recorded which). These receptors came from a woman between 40 and 50 years old who had been exposed to COVID-19.

The table lists this clone with a count of one. Mismatch with germline at one junction end may stem from a read error. The chain joins TRBV12-3 or TRBV12-4 to TRBJ1-1; maybe TRBD1 (5 bases). The CDR3 spans 13 residues. CDR3 DNA sequence: TGTGCCAGCAGTTTAGTTTTGGACACGGAAGCTTTCTTT. This translates into CASSLVLDTEAFF.

The V call is TRBV6-5, the J call TRBJ1-5; the D is unclear. The CDR3 contains 12 residues. Germline loops: CDR1 MNHEY, CDR2 SVGAGI. V lost 11 bases, J lost 0 bases, and 8 bases lay in between. The CDR3 nucleotides read TGTGCCGTGGGGAGTAGCAATCAGCCCCAGCATTTT. Amino acids: CAVGSSNQPQHF.

The chain employs TRBV9 and TRBJ1-2; no reliable D call. Germline loops: CDR1 SGDLS, CDR2 YYNGEE. The V and J ends lost 0 bases and 1 base respectively, with 13 bases between them. This CDR3 is 16 amino acids long. DNA of the CDR3: TGTGCCAGCAGCGTAGGGGAGGGTGGAGTTAACTATGGCTACACCTTC. Residues: CASSVGEGGVNYGYTF.

This clone showed up just a few times. The CDR3 sequence is CASRSGELNEQFF. CDR3 nucleotide sequence: TGTGCCAGTAGGAGCGGGGAGTTAAATGAGCAGTTCTTC. The genes are TRBV19 and TRBJ2-1; 7 bases are a match to TRBD2. J was trimmed by 7 bases and V by 6 bases; bases with no gene match: 6. The CDR3 covers 13 residues. Germline-derived CDR1 and CDR2 are LNHDA and SQIVND (reference sequence).

The chain combines TRBV6-5 with TRBJ2-1; TRBD2 agrees at 12 bases. Trimming removed 6 bases from V and 7 bases from J; junction bases left unmatched: 7. The CDR3 runs 15 residues. Germline V gene data show CDR1 as MNHEY and CDR2 as SVGAGI. The CDR3 sequence: CASSLAGGRWNEQFF. The CDR3 DNA sequence: TGTGCCAGCAGCCTAGCGGGGGGGCGGTGGAATGAGCAGTTCTTC.

The chain uses TRBV19 and TRBJ2-5, with 9 bases matching TRBD1. V gave up 4 bases and J gave up 5 bases; unmatched junction bases: 14. From germline, CDR1 is LNHDA and CDR2 SQIVND (reference sequence). This CDR3 contains 17 residues. CDR3 amino acids: CASSRDHRTGAGETQYF. The CDR3 bases are TGTGCCAGTAGTAGGGACCACCGGACAGGGGCAGGGGAGACCCAGTACTTC.

V is TRBV11-2 and J is TRBJ1-6, with D perhaps matching TRBD1 (5 bases). This CDR3 region has 14 residues. V lost 1 base and J lost 7, with 8 bases in between. Germline V lookup: CDR1 SGHAT, CDR2 FQNNGV. CDR3: CASSLVGGNSPLHF. The CDR3 DNA is TGTGCCAGCAGCTTAGTTGGGGGGAATTCACCCCTCCACTTT.

The chain is built from TRBV5-1 and TRBJ2-2; D gene ambiguous. Per the germline V gene, CDR1 is SGHRS and CDR2 is YFSETQ. Trimming removed 0 bases from V and 5 bases from J, with 8 bases in between. This CDR3 comprises 14 residues. The CDR3 protein is CASSLAPRTGELFF. CDR3 DNA: TGCGCCAGCAGCTTGGCCCCGCGGACCGGGGAGCTGTTTTTT.

This chain uses TRBV5-8 with TRBJ2-3; possibly TRBD1 for D (7 bases). The CDR3 covers 16 residues. CDR1 and CDR2 (germline): SGHTS, YDEGEE. The V and J ends lost 4 bases and 4 bases respectively, with 19 bases between them. Written as DNA, the CDR3 is TGTGCCAGCAGCCTCGGAGGGGGCTTCTCCGCAGATACGCAGTATTTT. Residues: CASSLGGGFSADTQYF.

The chain combines TRBV5-6 with TRBJ2-7; TRBD1 might be the D (5 bases). The CDR3 runs 12 residues. Germline-derived CDR1 and CDR2 are SGHDT and YYEEEE. V was clipped by 4 bases and J by 4 bases, with 9 bases between them. CDR3: CASSRQTYEQYF. The CDR3 bases are TGTGCCAGCAGCCGACAGACATACGAGCAGTACTTC.

A note on this clone: This specimen includes other DNA sequences encoding the same CDR3. This rearrangement joins TRBV10-3 to TRBJ1-1; 11 bases map to TRBD1. Trimming cost V 6 bases and J 4 bases; bases outside gene matches: 1. Germline loops: CDR1 ENHRY, CDR2 SYGVKD. This CDR3 has 13 residues. The CDR3 loop reads CAISGTGGTEAFF. In DNA, the CDR3 is TGTGCCATCAGCGGGACAGGGGGCACTGAAGCTTTCTTT.

This chain links TRBV18 with TRBJ2-1, with 10 bases aligning to TRBD2. Germline CDR1 reads KGHSH; CDR2 reads LQKENI. Losses at the gene ends were 3 bases for V and 8 bases for J; bases not matched to a gene: 4. The CDR3 covers 14 residues. Here the CDR3 DNA reads TGTGCCAGCTCACCCCCTAGCGGGGGATATGAGCAGTTCTTC. Protein product: CASSPPSGGYEQFF.

This chain uses TRBV7-9 with TRBJ1-2, with TRBD1 matching 8 bases. This CDR3 comprises 15 residues. Germline V CDR1 and CDR2: SEHNR, FQNEAQ (reference sequence). Trimming removed 2 bases from V and 4 bases from J; junction bases left unmatched: 6. CDR3 region: CASSLRQGSSYGYTF. The DNA of the CDR3 is TGTGCCAGCAGCTTAAGACAGGGGTCGAGCTATGGCTACACCTTC.

This chain connects TRBV6-4 to TRBJ1-2; unclear D gene. The CDR3 totals 13 residues. V lost 4 bases, J lost 9 bases, and 15 bases lay in between. CDR1 MRHNA and CDR2 SNTAGT come from the germline V gene. The DNA of the CDR3 is TGTGCCAGCAGTGGGACGGATGGGGAGAGCTACACCTTC. Residues: CASSGTDGESYTF.

The chain links TRBV18 to TRBJ1-1, with D possibly TRBD1 on 6 matching bases. Germline CDR1 KGHSH, CDR2 LQKENI. There are 16 residues in the CDR3. V was trimmed by 1 base and J by 1 base, leaving 13 bases between them. The CDR3 coding sequence is TGTGCCAGCTCACCACAGGGACACGGAACGAACACTGAAGCTTTCTTT. This encodes CASSPQGHGTNTEAFF.

The rearrangement uses TRBV25-1 and TRBJ2-7; D not resolved. The CDR3 totals 12 residues. V was clipped by 3 bases and J by 1 base, with 4 bases between them. Looked up from germline, CDR1 is MGHDK and CDR2 is SYGVNS. The CDR3 spells CASSDRSYEQYF. The CDR3 DNA follows: TGTGCCAGCAGTGATCGGTCCTACGAGCAGTACTTC.

The chain uses TRBV12-5 and TRBJ1-1; the D gene is possibly TRBD1 (6 bases). Germline lookup yields CDR1 LGHNT and CDR2 FRNRAP. The CDR3 extends over 13 amino acids. The V and J ends lost 9 bases and 2 bases respectively, with 13 bases between them. CDR3 residues: CASRSTGNTEAFF. In DNA, the CDR3 is TGTGCTAGCCGATCGACAGGAAACACTGAAGCTTTCTTT.

The chain employs TRBV14 and TRBJ1-2; D is uncertain. From germline, CDR1 is SGHDN and CDR2 FVKESK. This CDR3 spans 17 amino acids. The V end lost 4 bases, the J end lost 0 bases, and 18 bases lay between the germline ends. Written as DNA, the CDR3 is TGTGCCAGCAGCCCTAACCTCGGGGAGTGGTCTAACTATGGCTACACCTTC. Its translation: CASSPNLGEWSNYGYTF.

The table lists this clone with a few counts. The rearrangement links TRBV7-9 to TRBJ2-7; D is undetermined. V gave up 1 base and J gave up 5 bases, with 15 bases separating them. The germline gives CDR1 SEHNR, CDR2 FQNEAQ (reference sequence). This CDR3 spans 15 amino acids. The CDR3 coding sequence is TGTGCCAGCAGCTTAGGACCAGCAGCGAGCCACGAGCAGTACTTC. It encodes CASSLGPAASHEQYF.

The chain is built from TRBV7-9 and TRBJ1-1, with D perhaps matching TRBD1 (6 bases). In germline, CDR1 is SEHNR, CDR2 FQNEAQ (reference sequence). The CDR3 consists of 16 residues. The germline V and J ends were trimmed by 1 base and 1 base, with 13 bases remaining between them. This CDR3 reads CASSLDRGGANTEAFF. CDR3 sequence (DNA): TGTGCCAGCAGCTTAGATCGGGGGGGCGCGAACACTGAAGCTTTCTTT.